The clone carrying this T cell receptor beta chain came up a few times. Its antigen remains unknown. The data were taken from a study of vaccination effects on CD4 cells after COVID-19. Study observations and caveats: Marked contraction was observed in infection-induced and vaccine-induced clones late after vaccination.

Isolating CD4+ T cells followed ten to eleven days of culture. The data were produced by immunoSEQ multiplex PCR, yet TCRdb's version contains in-frame clones alone and is incomplete. This table has tens of thousands of clones, around 79% appearing once. The V segment lost 3 bases and the J segment 3 bases; nucleotides outside the gene matches: 1. The CDR3 sequence is 14 residues long. Germline assignment: CDR1 KGHSH and CDR2 LQKENI. The source of this sequence is a human donor who received a COVID-19 vaccine. This chain connects TRBV18 to TRBJ2-3; 9 bases line up with TRBD1. Source: CD4+ T cells from PBMCs cultured without peptide, taken before COVID-19 vaccination. CDR3 region: CASSPGTGTDTQYF. The CDR3, as DNA: TGTGCCAGCTCACCCGGGACAGGGACAGATACGCAGTATTTT.